The entry that follows covers one T cell receptor beta chain sequence. The antigen is undetermined. The data derive from a study of OX40 agonist ivuxolimab in advanced cancers. Looking at the study overall: Three patients, one with hepatocellular carcinoma and two with cutaneous melanoma, responded partially.

Blood was sampled at baseline, cycle 4 day 1, and cycle 7 day 1. Overall study results and limits: Some of the nonresponding patients also showed low levels of normalized T-cell clonal expansion.

This CDR3 has 15 amino acids. Trimming shortened V by 2 bases and J by 5 bases, and 15 bases separated the two germline ends. From germline, CDR1 is MNHEY and CDR2 SVGAGI. Clones were sequenced by immunoSEQ multiplex PCR, and TCRdb holds only the in-frame ones, with some missing. Among 9,500 to 15,000 clones listed, 69% were seen once. The origin of this receptor is an adult with an advanced solid tumor such as melanoma, head and neck, liver or kidney cancer. This sample comprised CD4+ or CD8+ T cells sorted from blood, obtained in a trial of the OX40 agonist ivuxolimab. J is TRBJ2-5 and V is TRBV6-5, with D possibly TRBD2 on 6 matching bases. The CDR3 loop is CASSYIRLGAETQYF. The CDR3 nucleotides read TGTGCCAGCAGTTACATCCGACTAGGTGCGGAGACCCAGTACTTC.